This TCR beta chain came from a study of blood T cell repertoires in COVID-19. Study information: The study drew acute and convalescent COVID-19 samples from the United States, Italy and Spain. The analysed material was cDNA or gDNA that came from T cells, B-cell-depleted T cells, or PBMCs.

V lost 1 base, J lost 7 bases, and 17 bases lay in between. Germline V gene data show CDR1 as LGHDT and CDR2 as YNNKEL (reference sequence). This CDR3 is built from 15 residues. Original methodology: Estimates of nucleated cell counts were drawn from the amplification of reference gene primers. TCRdb keeps only in-frame clones here, not all; method: immunoSEQ multiplex PCR. V and J calls and clone size come straight from that table; D and trimming were deduced from the DNA. The table shows about 190,000 clones, with around 80% occurring only once. The sequence came from a man in his forties or fifties who had recovered from COVID-19. The chain employs TRBV3-1 (or the pseudogene TRBV3-2) and TRBJ2-7; tentative D call: TRBD2 (6 bases). Sequencing input: peripheral blood. CDR3 DNA: TGTGCCAGCAGCCAAGCCCGTAGCGGACCCTGGGAGCAGTACTTC. It yields the protein CASSQARSGPWEQYF.